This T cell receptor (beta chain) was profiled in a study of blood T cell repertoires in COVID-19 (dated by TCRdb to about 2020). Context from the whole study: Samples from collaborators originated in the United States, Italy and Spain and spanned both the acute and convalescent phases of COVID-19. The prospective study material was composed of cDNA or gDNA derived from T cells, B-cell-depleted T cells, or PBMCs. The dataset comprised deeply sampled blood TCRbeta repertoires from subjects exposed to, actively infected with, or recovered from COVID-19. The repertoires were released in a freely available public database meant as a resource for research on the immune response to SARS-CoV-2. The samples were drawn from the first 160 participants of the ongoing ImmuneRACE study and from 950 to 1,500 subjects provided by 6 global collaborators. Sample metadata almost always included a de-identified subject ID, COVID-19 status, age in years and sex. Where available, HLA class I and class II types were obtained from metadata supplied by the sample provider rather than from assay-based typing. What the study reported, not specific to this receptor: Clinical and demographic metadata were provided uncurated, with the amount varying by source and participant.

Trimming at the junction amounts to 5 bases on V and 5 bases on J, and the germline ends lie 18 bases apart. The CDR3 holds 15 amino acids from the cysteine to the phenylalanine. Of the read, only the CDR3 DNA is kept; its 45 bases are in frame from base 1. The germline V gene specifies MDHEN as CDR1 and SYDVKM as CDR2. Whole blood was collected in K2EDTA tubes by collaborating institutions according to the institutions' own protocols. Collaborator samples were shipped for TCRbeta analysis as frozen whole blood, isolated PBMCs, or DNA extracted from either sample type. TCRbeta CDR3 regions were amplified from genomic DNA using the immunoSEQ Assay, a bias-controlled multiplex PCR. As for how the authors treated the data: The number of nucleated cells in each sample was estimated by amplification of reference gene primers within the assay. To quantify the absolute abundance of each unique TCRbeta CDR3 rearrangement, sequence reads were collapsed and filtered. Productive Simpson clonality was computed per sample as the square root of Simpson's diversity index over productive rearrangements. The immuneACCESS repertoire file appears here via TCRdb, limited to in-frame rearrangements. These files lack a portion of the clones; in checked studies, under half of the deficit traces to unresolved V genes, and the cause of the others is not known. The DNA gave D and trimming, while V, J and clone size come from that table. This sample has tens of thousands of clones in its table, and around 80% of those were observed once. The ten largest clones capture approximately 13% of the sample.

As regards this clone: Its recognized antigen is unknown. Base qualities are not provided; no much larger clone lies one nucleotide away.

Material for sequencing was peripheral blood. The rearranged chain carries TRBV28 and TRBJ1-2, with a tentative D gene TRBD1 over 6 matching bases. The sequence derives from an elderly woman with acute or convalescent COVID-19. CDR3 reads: CASSQPDSHIYGYTF. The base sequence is TGTGCCAGCAGTCAACCGGACAGCCACATATATGGCTACACCTTC.